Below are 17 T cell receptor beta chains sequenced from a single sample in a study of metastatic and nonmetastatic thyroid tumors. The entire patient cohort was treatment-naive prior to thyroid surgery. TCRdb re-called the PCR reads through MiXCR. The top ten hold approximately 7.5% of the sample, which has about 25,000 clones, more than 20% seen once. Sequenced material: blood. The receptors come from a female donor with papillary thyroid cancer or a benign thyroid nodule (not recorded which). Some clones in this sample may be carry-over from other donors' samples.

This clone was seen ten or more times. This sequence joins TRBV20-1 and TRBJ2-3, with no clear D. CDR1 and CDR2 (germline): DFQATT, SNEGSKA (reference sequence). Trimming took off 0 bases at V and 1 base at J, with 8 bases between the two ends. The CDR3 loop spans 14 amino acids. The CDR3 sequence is CSARDPQRTDTQYF. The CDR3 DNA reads TGCAGTGCTAGAGATCCTCAACGCACAGATACGCAGTATTTT.

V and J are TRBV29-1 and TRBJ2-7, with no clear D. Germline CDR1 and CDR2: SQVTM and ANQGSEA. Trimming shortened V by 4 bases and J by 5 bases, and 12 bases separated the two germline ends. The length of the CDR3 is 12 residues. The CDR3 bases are TGCAGCGTTGTCGTACAGCTACACGAGCAGTACTTC. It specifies CSVVVQLHEQYF.

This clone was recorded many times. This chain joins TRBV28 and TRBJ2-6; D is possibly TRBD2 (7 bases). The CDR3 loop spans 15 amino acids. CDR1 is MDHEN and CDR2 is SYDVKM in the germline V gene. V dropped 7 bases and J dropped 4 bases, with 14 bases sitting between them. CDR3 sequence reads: CASKAGAAGANVLTF. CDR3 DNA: TGTGCCAGCAAGGCGGGGGCTGCCGGGGCCAACGTCCTGACTTTC.

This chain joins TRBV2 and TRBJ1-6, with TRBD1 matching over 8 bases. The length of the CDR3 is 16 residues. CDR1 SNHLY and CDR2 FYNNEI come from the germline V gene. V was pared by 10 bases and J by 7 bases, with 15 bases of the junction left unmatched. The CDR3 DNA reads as TGTGCCATCATGCCGCGCCCAGGGGGCGGGAATTCACCCCTCCACTTT. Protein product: CAIMPRPGGGNSPLHF.

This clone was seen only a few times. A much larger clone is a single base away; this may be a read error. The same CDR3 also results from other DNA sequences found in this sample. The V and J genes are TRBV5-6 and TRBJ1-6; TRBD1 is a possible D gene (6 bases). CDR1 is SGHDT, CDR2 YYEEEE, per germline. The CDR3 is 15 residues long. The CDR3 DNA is TGTGCCAGCAGCTTGGTCCCAGGGGTAGGTTCACCTCTCCACTTT. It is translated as CASSLVPGVGSPLHF.

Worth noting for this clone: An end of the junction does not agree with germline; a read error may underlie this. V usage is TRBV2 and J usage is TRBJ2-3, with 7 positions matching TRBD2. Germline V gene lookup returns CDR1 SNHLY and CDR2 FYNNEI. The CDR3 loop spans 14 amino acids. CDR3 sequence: CASSVQTSTDSQYF. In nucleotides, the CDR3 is TGTGCCAGCAGTGTGCAGACTAGCACAGATTCGCAGTATTTT.

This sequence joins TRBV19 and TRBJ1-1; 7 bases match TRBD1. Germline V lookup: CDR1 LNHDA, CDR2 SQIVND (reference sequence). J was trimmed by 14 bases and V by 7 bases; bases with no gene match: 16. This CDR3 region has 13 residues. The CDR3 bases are TGTGCCAGTAAAGGAGACAGGGTCAAGGTAGCGTTCTTT. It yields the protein CASKGDRVKVAFF.

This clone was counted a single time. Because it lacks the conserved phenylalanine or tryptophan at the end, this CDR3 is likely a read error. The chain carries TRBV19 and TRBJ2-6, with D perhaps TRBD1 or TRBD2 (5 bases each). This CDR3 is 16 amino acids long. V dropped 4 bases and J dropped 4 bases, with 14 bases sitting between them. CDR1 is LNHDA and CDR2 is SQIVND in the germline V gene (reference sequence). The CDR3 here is CASSTHGAGGANVLTL. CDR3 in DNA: TGTGCCAGTAGTACCCACGGGGCAGGGGGGGCCAACGTCCTGACTTTA.

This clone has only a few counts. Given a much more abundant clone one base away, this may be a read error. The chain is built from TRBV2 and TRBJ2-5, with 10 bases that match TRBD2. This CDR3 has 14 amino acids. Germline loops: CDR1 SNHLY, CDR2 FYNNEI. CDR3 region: CSLAQREGLETQYF. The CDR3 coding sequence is TGTTCTCTAGCCCAGCGGGAGGGCTTGGAGACCCAGTACTTC.

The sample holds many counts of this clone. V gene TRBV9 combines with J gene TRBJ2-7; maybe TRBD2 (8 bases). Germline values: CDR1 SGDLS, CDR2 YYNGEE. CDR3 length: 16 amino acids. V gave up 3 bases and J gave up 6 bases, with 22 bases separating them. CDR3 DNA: TGTGCCAGCAGCGGCACCCTCTCGGGAGGGGGCGGCGAGCAGTACTTC. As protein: CASSGTLSGGGGEQYF.

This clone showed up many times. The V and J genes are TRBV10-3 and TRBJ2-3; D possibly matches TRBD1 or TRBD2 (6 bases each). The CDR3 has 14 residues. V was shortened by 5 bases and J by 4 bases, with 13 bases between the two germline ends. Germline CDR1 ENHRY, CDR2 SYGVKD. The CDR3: CAISPEGGPDTQYF. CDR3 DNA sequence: TGTGCCATCAGTCCGGAGGGGGGCCCAGATACGCAGTATTTT.

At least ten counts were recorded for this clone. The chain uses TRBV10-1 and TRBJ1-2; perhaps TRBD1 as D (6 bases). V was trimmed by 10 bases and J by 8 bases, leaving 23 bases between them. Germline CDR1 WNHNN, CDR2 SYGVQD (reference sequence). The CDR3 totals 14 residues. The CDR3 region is CAISNRENRGGYTF. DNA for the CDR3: TGCGCCATTTCTAACAGGGAAAATCGCGGCGGCTACACCTTC.

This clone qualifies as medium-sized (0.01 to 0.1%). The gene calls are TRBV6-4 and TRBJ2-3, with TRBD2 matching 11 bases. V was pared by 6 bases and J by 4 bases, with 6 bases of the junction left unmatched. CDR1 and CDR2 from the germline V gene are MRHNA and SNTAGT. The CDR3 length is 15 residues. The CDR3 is CASRVLAGDADTQYF. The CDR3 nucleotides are TGTGCCAGCAGAGTACTAGCGGGAGATGCAGATACGCAGTATTTT.

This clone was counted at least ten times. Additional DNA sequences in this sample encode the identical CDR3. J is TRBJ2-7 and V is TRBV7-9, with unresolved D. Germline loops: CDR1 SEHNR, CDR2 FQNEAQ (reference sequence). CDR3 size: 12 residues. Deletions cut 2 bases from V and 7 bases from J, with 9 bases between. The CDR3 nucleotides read TGTGCCAGCAGCTTATCGGGCCCGGAGCAGTACTTC. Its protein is CASSLSGPEQYF. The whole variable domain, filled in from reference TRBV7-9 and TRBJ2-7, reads DTGVSQNPRHKITKRGQNVTFRCDPISEHNRLYWYRQTLGQGPEFLTYFQNEAQLEKSRLLSDRFSAERPKGSFSTLEIQRTEQGDSAMYLCASSLSGPEQYFGPGTRLTVT.

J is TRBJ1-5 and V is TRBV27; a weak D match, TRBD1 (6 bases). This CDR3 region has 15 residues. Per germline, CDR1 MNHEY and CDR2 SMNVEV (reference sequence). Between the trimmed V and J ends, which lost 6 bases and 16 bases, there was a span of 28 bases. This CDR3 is CASSSGGGIDQPHHF. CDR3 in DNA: TGTGCCAGCAGCTCCGGGGGGGGCATCGATCAGCCTCATCATTTT.

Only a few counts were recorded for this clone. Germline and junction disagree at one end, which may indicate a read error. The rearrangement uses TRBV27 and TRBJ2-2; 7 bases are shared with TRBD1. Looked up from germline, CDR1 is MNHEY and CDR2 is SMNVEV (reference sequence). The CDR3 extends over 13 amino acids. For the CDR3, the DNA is TGTGCCGGCAGTCGACAGGGTTGGGGTGAGCTGTTTTTT. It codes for CAGSRQGWGELFF.

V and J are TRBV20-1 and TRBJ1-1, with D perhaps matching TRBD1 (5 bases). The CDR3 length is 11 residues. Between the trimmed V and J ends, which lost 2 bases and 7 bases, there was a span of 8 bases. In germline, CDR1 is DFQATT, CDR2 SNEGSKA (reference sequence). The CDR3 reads CSARRDSEAFF. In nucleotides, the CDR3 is TGCAGTGCTAGAAGAGACAGTGAAGCTTTCTTT.